This T cell receptor (beta chain) stems from a study of blood T cell repertoires in COVID-19. The wider study: T cells, B-cell-depleted T cells, or PBMCs supplied cDNA or gDNA.

Details on this clone: Sequence at one end of the junction differs from germline and may be a read error.

The CDR3 extends over 15 amino acids. CDR1 and CDR2 (germline): SSHAT, FNYEAQ (reference sequence). Profiling relied on immunoSEQ multiplex PCR, and the TCRdb table lists in-frame clones only, not all of them. The sample has about 15,000 clones, approximately 86% seen once. The sample was peripheral blood. The TCR sequence derives from a man aged 60-69 years with acute or convalescent COVID-19. The chain couples TRBV7-7 to TRBJ2-7; weak D call: TRBD2 (5 bases). The CDR3 nucleotides are TGTGCTAGCAGCTTAGCGATAGCGCCAACCTACGAGCAGTACTTC. Its protein product is CASSLAIAPTYEQYF. Full variable domain (missing parts from reference TRBV7-7 and TRBJ2-7): GAGVSQSPRYKVTKRGQDVTLRCDPISSHATLYWYQQALGQGPEFLTYFNYEAQPDKSGLPSDRFSAERPEGSISTLTIQRTEQRDSAMYRCASSLAIAPTYEQYFGPGTRLTVT.